The following is a T cell receptor beta chain sequence with its context. Its specificity is not known. The V gene lost 4 bases and the J gene lost 1 base, with 25 bases spanning the gap. This CDR3 is built from 19 residues. Germline CDR1 MGHRA, CDR2 YSYEKL. This sample was included in a study of beta chain features in type 1 diabetes. Study details: All samples combined gave about 100 million sorted cells for examination. Broader study findings: Short templates might get an advantage during PCR, and this would be equal in patients and controls. The study found moderately but significantly shorter TCRB CDR3s in all four CD4+ subsets of Type 1 diabetes patients.

TCRB transcripts that were expressed got sequenced, as all of the isolated RNA had been reverse transcribed. Generated by immunoSEQ multiplex PCR, the TCRdb table keeps only in-frame clones and is missing some. In the table there are roughly 730,000 clones, under 15% of which are singletons. Isolation of CD4+ naive, central memory, regulatory and stem cell-like memory cells was achieved by sorting via CD45RO/CCR7/CD25/CD127/CD95/CD27. The source of this sequence is a man younger than 30 with type 1 diabetes. J is TRBJ1-2 and V is TRBV4-1, with D possibly TRBD1 on 6 matching bases. Sequenced: naive CD4+ T cells from blood. The CDR3 region is CASSPYRDTAIPHNYGYTF. The CDR3 region has the DNA TGCGCCAGCAGCCCCTACCGGGACACAGCAATTCCGCATAACTATGGCTACACCTTC.